This T cell receptor (beta chain) was profiled in a study of CD8+CD57+ T cells in acquired aplastic anemia (dated by TCRdb to 2017 to 2018). Turning to the overall study: A mean of around 3.2 ug of DNA, ranging from roughly 0.19 to 30 ug, was extracted from sorted CD4+ and CD8+ cells. CD8+CD57+ expansion was defined as a frequency above the mean frequency observed in healthy subjects. The paper's findings and limits, for the study overall: Although under 35 CD8+ CDR3 sequences were shared by patients and controls, these sequences appeared highly expressed in patients and within the immunodominant clones of patients. CD8+ Simpson's diversity did not differ significantly between patients and healthy controls (P=0.060).

This clonotype occurred a few times. Its recognized antigen is unknown. Base qualities are missing; no much larger clone stands one base away. Genomic DNA was used as template for profiling of TCR beta VDJ combinations and CDR3 sequences. An Illumina HiSeq 2000 was the platform used for TCR repertoire sequencing. In the original analysis: Repertoire assessment relied on Simpson's diversity index, CDR3 size and DJ length profiles, and TRBV/TRBJ rearrangement plots. Whichever DNA sequence was most abundant in the deep sequencing data was defined as the immunodominant clone. CDR3 amino acid sequences were screened for sharing across subjects and were compared with published repertoires and the VDJdb database. The raw public reads went through TCRdb reprocessing: fastp at Q25, MiXCR clone calling, in-frame beta chains kept. CDR3 protein duplicates are merged, each entry listing the most common genes and DNA. These V and J calls derive from TCRdb rather than the authors' analysis. The table for this sample lists roughly 200,000 distinct CDR3 sequences; about 60% of them were counted only once. About two fifths of the sample belongs to the ten largest clones.

Flow cytometry had shown CD8+CD57+ cell expansion in the patients selected for sequencing. All patients had severe acquired aplastic anemia diagnosed by International Study of Aplastic Anemia and Agranulocytosis and Camitta criteria. At the time blood was sampled, none of the patients had received any therapy. The study deep-sequenced TCR repertoires of sorted CD4+ and CD8+ blood T cells from severe aplastic anemia patients and healthy subjects. Patients were enrolled in the USA under clinicaltrials.gov protocols 00001620, 01623167, 00001397, 00071045, 00081523 and 00961064. Ficoll-Paque density gradient centrifugation was used to isolate peripheral blood mononuclear cells. Before DNA was extracted, CD4+ and CD8+ T cells were sorted using either FACS or magnetic beads. Its CDR3 holds 16 amino acids, cysteine through phenylalanine. CDR3 DNA only is kept here, 48 bases in frame from base 1. CDR1 and CDR2 are drawn from the germline V gene: SNHLY, FYNNEI. Trimming accounts for 3 bases at V and 5 bases at J, while the number of junction bases matched to no gene is 7.

This receptor was obtained from a human donor with aplastic anemia. Input material: sorted CD4+, CD8+, or CD8+CD57+ T cells (not recorded which) from PBMCs. The chain is made from TRBV2 and TRBJ2-5, with 12 middle bases fitting TRBD1. CDR3 region: CASSEPGQGAWETQYF. At the DNA level, the sequence is TGTGCCAGCAGTGAGCCGGGACAGGGGGCTTGGGAGACCCAGTACTTC.